This T cell receptor (beta chain) was sequenced in a study of cytomegalovirus exposure and HLA in healthy donors. With 0 bases removed from V and 1 base from J, the gap between germline ends came to 10 bases. Germline V gene lookup returns CDR1 SGDLS and CDR2 YYNGEE. The CDR3 totals 16 residues. Amplification used 60 Vbeta primers and 13 Jbeta primers. Profiled with immunoSEQ multiplex PCR; TCRdb holds only in-frame clones, not every one. The sample includes 110,000 or so clones, roughly three quarters seen only once; the top ten take about 6%. The receptor comes from a male donor in good health and CMV-seronegative. This chain joins TRBV9 and TRBJ2-2; D might be TRBD2 (5 bases). Specimen: PBMCs. This CDR3 reads CASSVESGVNTGELFF. The CDR3 DNA reads TGTGCCAGCAGCGTAGAGAGCGGAGTGAACACCGGGGAGCTGTTTTTT. Full variable domain (outside the CDR3, taken from reference TRBV9 and TRBJ2-2): DSGVTQTPKHLITATGQRVTLRCSPRSGDLSVYWYQQSLDQGLQFLIQYYNGEERAKGNILERFSAQQFPDLHSELNLSSLELGDSALYFCASSVESGVNTGELFFGEGSRLTVL.